The source of this T cell receptor beta chain is a study of blood T cell repertoires in COVID-19. Study as a whole: Specimens from acute and convalescent COVID-19 originated in the United States, Italy and Spain. The cDNA or gDNA used as material had been derived from T cells, B-cell-depleted T cells, or PBMCs.

Original analysis: Reference gene primer amplification yielded estimated nucleated cell counts. Libraries were prepared by immunoSEQ multiplex PCR; TCRdb keeps only in-frame clonotypes and omits some of them. V, J and clone size are taken as reported in that table, and D and trimming were inferred from the DNA itself. The sample carries roughly 80,000 clones, about four fifths recorded once. CDR1 MNHNS and CDR2 SASEGT come from the germline V gene. The CDR3 runs 14 residues. V trimming: 0 bases; J trimming: 6 bases; junction bases outside the gene matches: 3. This sequence originates from a human donor in a cohort sampled during active COVID-19. The specimen was peripheral blood. The gene calls are TRBV6-1 and TRBJ2-3, with 7 bases lining up with TRBD2. The CDR3 DNA reads TGTGCCAGCAGTGAAGCCATCGGGAGGGATACGCAGTATTTT. This encodes CASSEAIGRDTQYF.